One and the same sample provided the 10 T cell receptor beta chains below, sequenced in a study of cytotoxic CD8 clonotypes in ibrutinib-treated CLL. TCRdb's table, derived via immunoSEQ multiplex PCR, lists solely in-frame clones and lacks some. The sample has 130,000 or so clones, roughly 77% seen once. Sequenced material: PBMCs, taken after 12 months of ibrutinib treatment. The origin of the receptors is a human donor with chronic lymphocytic leukemia.

The J gene is TRBJ2-1, the V gene TRBV7-2; 9 bases map to TRBD1. CDR1 SGHTA and CDR2 FQGNSA come from the germline V gene. CDR3 length: 15 residues. V lost 8 bases, J lost 3 bases, and 8 bases stayed unmatched. In DNA form, the CDR3 reads TGTGCCAGCCTACTCGGGACAGGGCACTACAATGAGCAGTTCTTC. As protein: CASLLGTGHYNEQFF. The variable domain in full, completed from reference TRBV7-2 and TRBJ2-1, reads GAGVSQSPSNKVTEKGKDVELRCDPISGHTALYWYRQSLGQGLEFLIYFQGNSAPDKSGLPSDRFSAERTGGSVSTLTIQRTQQEDSAVYLCASLLGTGHYNEQFFGPGTRLTVL.

This clone occurred a few times. J is TRBJ2-7 and V is TRBV2; TRBD2 aligns across 10 bases. This CDR3 region has 14 residues. Germline lookup yields CDR1 SNHLY and CDR2 FYNNEI. With V trimmed by 2 bases and J by 4 bases, 2 bases remained unmatched. Here the CDR3 reads CASSERAGGYEQYF. As DNA, the CDR3 is TGTGCCAGCAGTGAACGAGCGGGAGGGTACGAGCAGTACTTC.

This clone was observed a single time. The rearrangement joins TRBV27 to TRBJ2-7, with a tentative D call TRBD2 (6 bases). Trimming shortened V by 5 bases and J by 3 bases, and 17 bases separated the two germline ends. The V gene's germline CDR1 is MNHEY and CDR2 SMNVEV (reference sequence). This CDR3 contains 15 residues. CDR3 nucleotides: TGTGCCAGCAGTACCGGGGGTATCGGTTTCTACGAGCAGTACTTC. It is translated as CASSTGGIGFYEQYF.

The chain joins TRBV5-1 to TRBJ2-7; 10 bases map to TRBD1. CDR1 and CDR2 from the germline V gene are SGHRS and YFSETQ. V shed 4 bases and J 4 bases; nucleotides not matched to a gene: 5. The CDR3 consists of 14 residues. CDR3 coding DNA: TGCGCCAGCAGCGGGACAGGGGCGCAGTACGAGCAGTACTTC. Translating gives CASSGTGAQYEQYF.

The chain has TRBV15 and TRBJ2-1; D uncertain. Trimming removed 0 bases from V and 2 bases from J, with 11 bases in between. Germline lookup yields CDR1 LNHNV and CDR2 YYDKDF (reference sequence). The CDR3 sequence is 16 residues long. CDR3: CATSREALVPYNEQFF. The DNA for the CDR3 is TGTGCCACCAGCAGAGAAGCATTGGTACCCTACAATGAGCAGTTCTTC.

The chain has TRBV18 and TRBJ2-7, with 8 bases lining up with TRBD2. Germline loops: CDR1 KGHSH, CDR2 LQKENI. The CDR3 contains 15 residues. V gave up 3 bases and J gave up 4 bases; unmatched junction bases: 8. CDR3 nucleotide sequence: TGTGCCAGCTCACCCCCGGGGGGGGGCCTGTACGAGCAGTACTTC. Its protein is CASSPPGGGLYEQYF.

The chain employs TRBV28 and TRBJ1-2, with TRBD1 as a possible D gene (6 bases). This CDR3 spans 13 amino acids. Per the germline V gene, CDR1 is MDHEN and CDR2 is SYDVKM. The ends were cut back, 8 bases at V and 11 bases at J, with 21 bases in the middle. This CDR3 reads CASAGAGSSRYTF. The CDR3 region has the DNA TGTGCCAGCGCGGGGGCCGGAAGTTCTCGTTACACCTTC.

This sequence joins TRBV28 and TRBJ2-7; 7 positions match TRBD1. The CDR3 length is 15 residues. Germline V CDR1 and CDR2: MDHEN, SYDVKM. Germline trimming cut 10 bases from V and 1 base from J; bases unmatched to any gene: 13. The CDR3 loop is CAIGGSGTASYEQYF. CDR3 nucleotides: TGTGCCATCGGTGGGTCCGGGACAGCGTCCTACGAGCAGTACTTC.

This chain joins TRBV30 and TRBJ2-7; either TRBD1 or TRBD2 may fit D (6 bases each). The CDR3 covers 14 residues. Trimming stripped 2 bases from V and 2 bases from J, with 13 bases between. Per the germline V gene, CDR1 is GTSNPN and CDR2 is SVGIG (reference sequence). DNA for the CDR3: TGTGCCTGGAGTAGGGGGGTACCAGCCTACGAGCAGTACTTC. Amino acid sequence: CAWSRGVPAYEQYF.

This chain links TRBV18 with TRBJ2-1; TRBD1 is a possible D gene (5 bases). The germline V gene has CDR1 KGHSH and CDR2 LQKENI. The V and J ends lost 3 bases and 0 bases respectively, with 12 bases between them. The CDR3 extends over 16 amino acids. The CDR3 is CASSPMTEPSYNEQFF. Here the CDR3 DNA reads TGTGCCAGCTCACCCATGACAGAACCCTCCTACAATGAGCAGTTCTTC. Full variable domain (outside the CDR3, taken from reference TRBV18 and TRBJ2-1): NAGVMQNPRHLVRRRGQEARLRCSPMKGHSHVYWYRQLPEEGLKFMVYLQKENIIDESGMPKERFSAEFPKEGPSILRIQQVVRGDSAAYFCASSPMTEPSYNEQFFGPGTRLTVL.